Listed below are T cell receptor beta chains from one sample, sequenced in a study of blood T cell repertoires in COVID-19. Using immunoSEQ multiplex PCR, the repertoire was profiled, and TCRdb retains in-frame clones only, with some absent. The sample has hundreds of thousands of clones, around 89% seen once. Sequences were obtained from PBMCs or T cells enriched from blood (not recorded which). The receptor source for this set is a man in his forties who had recovered from COVID-19. CDR3s include the opening cysteine and the closing phenylalanine or tryptophan. The D gene is left open where the match is weak. Rows give clone size only sometimes, using once, few, many, or a class for an expanded clone.

J gene	clone size	V gene	D gene	CDR3 DNA	CDR3 protein
TRBJ2-7	few	TRBV5-6	-	TGTGCCAGCAGCCGGGTGGACTCCTACGAGCAGTACTTC	CASSRVDSYEQYF
TRBJ2-7	-	TRBV28	-	TGTGCCAGCAGTTATGACTGGGAGTCCTACGAGCAGTACTTC	CASSYDWESYEQYF
TRBJ1-6	-	TRBV5-1	TRBD1	TGCGCCAGCAGCCAACAGGGACAGGGGGGTTCACCCCTCCACTTT	CASSQQGQGGSPLHF
TRBJ2-3	once	TRBV7-3	-	TGTGCCAGCGGTAACAGGGTCCTGGGTAGCACAGATACGCAGTATTTT	CASGNRVLGSTDTQYF
TRBJ2-5	-	TRBV2	TRBD2	TGTGCCAGCAGTGTCAGCGGGAGGGGAGAGACCCAGTACTTC	CASSVSGRGETQYF
TRBJ2-3	-	TRBV6-4	TRBD2	TGTGCCAGCAGCGCCGGCGGGGGGACAGATACGCAGTATTTT	CASSAGGGTDTQYF
TRBJ1-1	-	TRBV2	TRBD1	TGTGCCAACGGACAGGGAGGGAGCACTGAAGCTTTCTTT	CANGQGGSTEAFF
TRBJ1-2	-	TRBV23-1	TRBD1	TGCGCCAGCAGTCAGCCTTTCCGAGGTACCGGGACAGAGAACTATGGCTACACCTTC	CASSQPFRGTGTENYGYTF
TRBJ2-1	-	TRBV27	-	TGTGCCAGCAGCCCGACAGAGAACTCCTACAATGAGCAGTTCTTC	CASSPTENSYNEQFF
TRBJ2-6	-	TRBV11-2	TRBD1	TGTGCCAGCAGCTTCGACAGGGTTGGGGCCAACGTCCTGACTTTC	CASSFDRVGANVLTF
TRBJ2-3	-	TRBV10-3	TRBD2	TGTGCCATCAGTGAGGAGGCGGGGGGCGGGGGAGATACGCAGTATTTT	CAISEEAGGGGDTQYF
TRBJ2-7	-	TRBV2	TRBD1	TGTGCCAGCGGAATGAGAGACAGGGGTTACGAGCAGTACTTC	CASGMRDRGYEQYF
TRBJ2-2	-	TRBV4-1	-	TGCGCCAGCAGCCAAGGGCGGGGGCTCACCGGGGAGCTGTTTTTT	CASSQGRGLTGELFF
TRBJ1-2	-	TRBV10-3	TRBD1	TGTGCCATCAGTGTACAAAGCCGGGACAGGGGCGGCTACACCTTC	CAISVQSRDRGGYTF
TRBJ2-2	-	TRBV11-3	-	TGTGCCAGCAGTGTAAACACCGGGGAGCTGTTTTTT	CASSVNTGELFF
TRBJ1-4	-	TRBV11-2	-	TGTGCCAGCCGAACGGGGGGTAACGAAAAACTGTTTTTT	CASRTGGNEKLFF
TRBJ2-7	-	TRBV5-1	TRBD1	TGCGCCAGCAGCCCGGACAGGGGCGCTTTTTACGAGCAGTACTTC	CASSPDRGAFYEQYF
TRBJ2-1	-	TRBV30	-	TGTGCCTGGAAGCTCGGACTAACCAACAACGACTACAATGAGCAGTTCTTC	CAWKLGLTNNDYNEQFF
TRBJ2-7	-	TRBV11-2	-	TGTGCCAGCAGCCTCCCGCAGGGAATCGGCGAGCAGTACTTC	CASSLPQGIGEQYF
TRBJ1-1	-	TRBV11-2	TRBD1	TGTGCCAGCAGCTCCAGGACAGGGGGCTTGAACACTGAAGCTTTCTTT	CASSSRTGGLNTEAFF
TRBJ2-7	-	TRBV19	-	TGTGCCAGTGGAGGGACAGAGTACGAGCAGTACTTC	CASGGTEYEQYF
TRBJ1-2	-	TRBV28	-	TGTGCCAGCAGATCGACTCTGGTCTATGGCTACACCTTC	CASRSTLVYGYTF
TRBJ2-7	-	TRBV11-3	TRBD1	TGTGCCAGCAGCCCATCCGAGGGGACAGGGAGGTTTCGCGAGCAGTACTTC	CASSPSEGTGRFREQYF
TRBJ1-1	-	TRBV3-1/TRBV3-2	-	TGTGCCAGCAGCCAAGACGGACAGTCACGGAACACTGAAGCTTTCTTT	CASSQDGQSRNTEAFF
TRBJ1-3	-	TRBV12-5	-	TGTGCTAGTGGTTTGGCCATACAGAGCTACTCTGGAAACACCATATATTTT	CASGLAIQSYSGNTIYF
TRBJ2-3	-	TRBV7-3	TRBD2	TGTGCCAGCAGCAAAGGGACTAGCGGGAGACGCACAGATACGCAGTATTTT	CASSKGTSGRRTDTQYF
TRBJ1-5	-	TRBV27	TRBD1	TGTGCCAGCAGTGGGACAGGGCTCTATAGCAATCAGCCCCAGCATTTT	CASSGTGLYSNQPQHF
TRBJ2-3	-	TRBV7-3	-	TGTGCCAGCAGCTTATTAGTGGGCAGATCAGATACGCAGTATTTT	CASSLLVGRSDTQYF
TRBJ2-7	-	TRBV19	-	TGTGCCAGTAGTACCGAGGCGGATTACTCCTACGAGCAGTACTTC	CASSTEADYSYEQYF
TRBJ2-5	-	TRBV14	TRBD1	TGTGCCAGCAGTCGGGGACAGGGGACTCAAGAGACCCAGTACTTC	CASSRGQGTQETQYF
TRBJ1-1	-	TRBV5-1	TRBD1	TGCGCCAGCACCTACGGGACAGGGCCCACTGAAGCTTTCTTT	CASTYGTGPTEAFF
TRBJ2-1	-	TRBV7-8	-	TGTGCCAGCAGCCCGCGATCAAGAAATCAGTTCTTC	CASSPRSRNQFF
TRBJ2-3	-	TRBV9	TRBD1	TGTGCCAGCAGCGTAGTACAGGGGATCCCAGATACGCAGTATTTT	CASSVVQGIPDTQYF
TRBJ2-3	-	TRBV12-5	-	TGTGCTAGTGGTTTGGGGGCCACAGATACGCAGTATTTT	CASGLGATDTQYF
TRBJ1-6	-	TRBV6-1	-	TGTGCCAGCAGTGAAGGGCCAGATAATTCACCCCTCCACTTT	CASSEGPDNSPLHF
TRBJ1-2	-	TRBV9	-	TGTGCCAGCAGCGGAGAAAACCGGGATGGGGGGAATGGCTACACCTTC	CASSGENRDGGNGYTF
TRBJ1-1	-	TRBV3-1/TRBV3-2	TRBD1	TGTGCCAGCAGCCAACCCGGGACAGGGTTTGTAGTAGCTTTCTTT	CASSQPGTGFVVAFF
TRBJ1-5	-	TRBV7-8	TRBD1	TGTGCCAGCAGCTTAGCGACAGGGGGGTTAGCCGGGAAAAATCGGCATTTT	CASSLATGGLAGKNRHF
TRBJ2-7	-	TRBV7-2	-	TGTGCCAGCAGCTCCCCCCGGGGGGCCCGGTACGAGCAGTACTTC	CASSSPRGARYEQYF
TRBJ1-1	once	TRBV29-1	-	TGCAGCGTTGAACGGGGCGGGGTGAACACTGAAGCTTTCTTT	CSVERGGVNTEAFF
TRBJ1-1	-	TRBV6-2/TRBV6-3	-	TGTGCCAGCAGTTACGATAGGGGGATGAACACTGAAGCTTTCTTT	CASSYDRGMNTEAFF
TRBJ2-7	-	TRBV21-1	-	TGTGCCAGTACGCCCCCCGGCGGGTGCCCCTACGAGCAGTACTTC	CASTPPGGCPYEQYF
TRBJ1-5	-	TRBV6-5	-	TGTGCCAGCAGTTACTCGAGATCCATAAATCAGCCCCAGCATTTT	CASSYSRSINQPQHF
TRBJ2-2	-	TRBV28	TRBD1	TGTGCCAGCAGAATAGGGGACAGGGTAACCGGGGAGCTGTTTTTT	CASRIGDRVTGELFF
TRBJ2-1	-	TRBV7-3	TRBD2	TGTGCCAGCACCCTTCAGTCCGGGGAGGGGTACAATGAGCAGTTCTTC	CASTLQSGEGYNEQFF
TRBJ2-5	-	TRBV11-1	TRBD1	TGTGCCAGCGACGCCGGGACAGACCAAGAGACCCAGTACTTC	CASDAGTDQETQYF
TRBJ1-4	once	TRBV5-1	TRBD1	TGCGCCAGCAGCACATTACCGGGACAGCCTGAAAAACTGTTTTTT	CASSTLPGQPEKLFF
TRBJ1-6	once	TRBV6-5	TRBD1	TGTGCCAGCGCGCGGGACAGGGGTAATTCACCCCTCCACTTT	CASARDRGNSPLHF
TRBJ1-6	-	TRBV11-2	-	TGTGCCAGCAGCTTACGGGATCCCAGTAATTCACCCCTCCACTTT	CASSLRDPSNSPLHF
TRBJ2-3	once	TRBV12-3/TRBV12-4	TRBD2	TGTGCCAGCAGTTCGACTAGCGCAGATACGCAGTATTTT	CASSSTSADTQYF
TRBJ1-3	-	TRBV2	-	TGTGCCAGCAGTAACCGTGCAGGGGTTGGTGGAAACACCATATATTTT	CASSNRAGVGGNTIYF
TRBJ2-7	-	TRBV20-1	-	TGCAGTGCTATTGGGACACCGGGGCAGTACTTC	CSAIGTPGQYF